This T cell receptor beta chain stems from a study of T cell responses to AZD1222 COVID-19 vaccine. Notes on the study in general: All repertoire sampling was performed exclusively after the peak T cell response. The reported proportion of spike-specific TCRs targeting unmutated variant regions was nearly half. Baseline serology detected seropositivity in only six or seven AZD1222 recipients.

Clones were read by immunoSEQ multiplex PCR, and TCRdb kept only the in-frame ones, dropping some. Of roughly 170,000 clones in the sample, roughly 87% are singletons; the top ten hold about 3%. Looked up from germline, CDR1 is GTSNPN and CDR2 is SVGIG (reference sequence). This CDR3 is 13 amino acids long. The V end was cut by 0 bases, the J end by 5 bases, with 7 bases between. Concerning this clone itself: Its antigen is still unknown.

The chain recombines TRBV30 with TRBJ2-2, with D tentatively TRBD2 (5 bases). This material consisted of peripheral blood, taken on day 0 of AZD1222 vaccination. The TCR sequence derives from an adult in good health. CDR3 DNA sequence: TGTGCCTGGAGTGTCGCGGGTACCGGGGAGCTGTTTTTT. Translated, it gives CAWSVAGTGELFF.